The 2 T cell receptor beta chains in this list originate from one sample, sequenced in a study of CD4 T cells in relation to SARS-CoV-2 and coronaviruses. Unexposed donor CD4+ T cells date from 2011-2018, before the COVID-19 pandemic. Isolation of CD4+ T cells took place after approximately eleven days in culture. Antigens of these TCRs are unknown. Assay: immunoSEQ multiplex PCR; the TCRdb copy retains only in-frame clones and omits some. The table lists roughly 25,000 clones, over 60% of them singletons. Sequences were obtained from CD4+ T cells from PBMCs, cultured in vitro. The receptors stem from a human donor in good health.

A few counts support this clone. The CDR3 reads CASSVDPGETGNTIYF. Written as DNA, the CDR3 is TGTGCCAGCAGCGTAGATCCAGGGGAGACCGGAAACACCATATATTTT. The chain recombines TRBV9 with TRBJ1-3; tentative D call: TRBD1 (6 bases). V was trimmed by 0 bases and J by 4 bases, leaving 14 bases between them. The length of the CDR3 is 16 residues. Germline V gives CDR1 SGDLS, CDR2 YYNGEE. The whole variable domain, remainder taken from reference TRBV9 and TRBJ1-3, is DSGVTQTPKHLITATGQRVTLRCSPRSGDLSVYWYQQSLDQGLQFLIQYYNGEERAKGNILERFSAQQFPDLHSELNLSSLELGDSALYFCASSVDPGETGNTIYFGEGSWLTVV.

This rearrangement joins TRBV5-6 to TRBJ1-4; 7 nucleotides line up with TRBD1. Trimming took 2 bases from V and 6 from J; bases not matched to a gene: 7. The CDR3 extends over 15 amino acids. Looked up from germline, CDR1 is SGHDT and CDR2 is YYEEEE. The CDR3 loop reads CASSFLQTGHEKLFF. In nucleotides, the CDR3 is TGTGCCAGCAGCTTCCTCCAGACAGGGCATGAAAAACTGTTTTTT.